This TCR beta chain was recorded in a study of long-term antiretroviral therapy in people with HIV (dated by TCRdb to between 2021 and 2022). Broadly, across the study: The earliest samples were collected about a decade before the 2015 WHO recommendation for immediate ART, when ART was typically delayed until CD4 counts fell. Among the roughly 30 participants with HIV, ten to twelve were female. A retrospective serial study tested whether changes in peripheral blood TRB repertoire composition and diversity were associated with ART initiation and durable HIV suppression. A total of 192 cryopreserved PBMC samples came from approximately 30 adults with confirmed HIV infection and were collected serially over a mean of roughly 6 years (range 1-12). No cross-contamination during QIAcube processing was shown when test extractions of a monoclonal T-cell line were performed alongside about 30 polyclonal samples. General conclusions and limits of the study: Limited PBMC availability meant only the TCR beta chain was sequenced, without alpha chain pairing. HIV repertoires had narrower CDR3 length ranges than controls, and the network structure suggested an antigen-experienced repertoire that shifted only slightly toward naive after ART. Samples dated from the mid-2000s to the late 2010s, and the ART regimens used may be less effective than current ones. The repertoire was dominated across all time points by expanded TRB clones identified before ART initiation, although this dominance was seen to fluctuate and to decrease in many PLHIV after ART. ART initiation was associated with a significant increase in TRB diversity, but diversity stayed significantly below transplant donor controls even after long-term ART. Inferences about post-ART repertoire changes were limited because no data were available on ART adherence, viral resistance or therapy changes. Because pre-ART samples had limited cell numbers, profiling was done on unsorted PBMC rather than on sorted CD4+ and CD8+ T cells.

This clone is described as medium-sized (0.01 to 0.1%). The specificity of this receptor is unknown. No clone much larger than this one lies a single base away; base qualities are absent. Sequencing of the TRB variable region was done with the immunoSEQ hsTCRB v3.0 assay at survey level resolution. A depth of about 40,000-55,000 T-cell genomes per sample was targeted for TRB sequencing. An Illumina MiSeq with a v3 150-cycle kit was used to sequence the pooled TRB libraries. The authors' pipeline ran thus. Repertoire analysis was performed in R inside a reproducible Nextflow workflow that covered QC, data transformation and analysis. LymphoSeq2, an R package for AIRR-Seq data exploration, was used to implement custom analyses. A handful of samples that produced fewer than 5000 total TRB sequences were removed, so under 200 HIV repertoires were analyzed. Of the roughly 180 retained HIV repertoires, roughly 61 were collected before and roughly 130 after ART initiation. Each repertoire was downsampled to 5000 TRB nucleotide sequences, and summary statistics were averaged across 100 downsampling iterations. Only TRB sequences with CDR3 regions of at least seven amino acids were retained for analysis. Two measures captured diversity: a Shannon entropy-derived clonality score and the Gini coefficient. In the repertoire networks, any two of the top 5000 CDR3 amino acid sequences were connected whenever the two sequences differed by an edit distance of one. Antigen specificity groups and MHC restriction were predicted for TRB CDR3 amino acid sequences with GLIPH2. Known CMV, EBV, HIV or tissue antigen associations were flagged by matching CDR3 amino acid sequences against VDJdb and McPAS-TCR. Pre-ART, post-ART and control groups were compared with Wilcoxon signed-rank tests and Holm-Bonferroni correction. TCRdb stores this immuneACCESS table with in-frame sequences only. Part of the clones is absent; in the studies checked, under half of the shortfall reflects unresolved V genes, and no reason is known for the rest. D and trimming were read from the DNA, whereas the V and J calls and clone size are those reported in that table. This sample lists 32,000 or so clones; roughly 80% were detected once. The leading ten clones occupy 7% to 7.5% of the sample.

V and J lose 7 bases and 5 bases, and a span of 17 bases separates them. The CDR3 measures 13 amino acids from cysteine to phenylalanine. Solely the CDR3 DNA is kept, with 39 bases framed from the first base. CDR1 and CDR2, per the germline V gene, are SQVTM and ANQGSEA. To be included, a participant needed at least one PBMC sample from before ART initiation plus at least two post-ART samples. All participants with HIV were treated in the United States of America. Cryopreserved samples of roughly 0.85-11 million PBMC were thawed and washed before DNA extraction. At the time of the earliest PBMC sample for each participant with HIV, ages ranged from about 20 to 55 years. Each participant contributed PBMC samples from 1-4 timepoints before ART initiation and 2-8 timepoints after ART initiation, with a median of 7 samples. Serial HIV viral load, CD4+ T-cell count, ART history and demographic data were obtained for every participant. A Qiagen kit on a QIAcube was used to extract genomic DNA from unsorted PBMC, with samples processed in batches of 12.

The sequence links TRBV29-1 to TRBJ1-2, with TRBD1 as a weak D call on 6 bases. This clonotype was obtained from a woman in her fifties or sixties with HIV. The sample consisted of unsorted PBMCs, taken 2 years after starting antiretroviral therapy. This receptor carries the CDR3 CSAEGGERYGYTF. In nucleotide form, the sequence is TGCAGCGCGGAAGGGGGGGAGAGGTATGGCTACACCTTC.